This T cell receptor beta chain was obtained from a study of T cell changes during pregnancy in multiple sclerosis. Profiling relied on immunoSEQ multiplex PCR, and the TCRdb table lists in-frame clones only, not all of them. The sample has 65,000 or so clones, about 90% seen once; the top ten hold about 2.1%. The TCR sequence derives from a female donor in good health, enrolled as a control in a pregnancy study. Here the sequenced sample was peripheral blood, taken in the second trimester of pregnancy.

In DNA, the CDR3 is TGTGCCAGTAGTATGTTTGGAGGAGGCGAGCAGTACTTC. Protein: CASSMFGGGEQYF. This chain connects TRBV19 to TRBJ2-7, with TRBD2 as a possible D gene (5 bases). CDR1 is LNHDA, CDR2 SQIVND, per germline (reference sequence). The CDR3 contains 13 residues. Trimming removed 3 bases at V and 6 bases at J, with 12 bases between.